The entry below gives a single T cell receptor beta chain sequence along with its context. Its cognate antigen is unknown. The data belong to a study of monozygotic twins with cystic fibrosis. Across the whole study: Library input was approximately 3.1 micrograms of fragmented DNA, with approximately 16 PCR cycles.

Study-wide results and limits: Monozygotic CF twins shared more identical nucleotide clonotypes than unrelated patients. In 13 of 16 pairs, V gene usage was closest to the co-twin's.

Trimming took 3 bases from V and 5 from J; bases not matched to a gene: 13. CDR3 length: 15 amino acids. Looked up from germline, CDR1 is SQVTM and CDR2 is ANQGSEA. Clones were sequenced by immunoSEQ multiplex PCR, and TCRdb holds only the in-frame ones, with some missing. Of roughly 11,000 clones detected, around 97% appear once; the ten largest clones hold roughly 0.8%. The V call is TRBV29-1, the J call TRBJ2-7, with 7 bases matching TRBD1. The sequence was obtained from a boy younger than 18 with cystic fibrosis. Sequenced input: blood. The CDR3 region has the DNA TGCAGCGTTGAGTTTGGAACAGGGGAAGGGAACGAGCAGTACTTC. Translating gives CSVEFGTGEGNEQYF.